This T cell receptor (beta chain) was identified during a study of shared clonotypes between healthy human individuals. It was CD45RO-negative cells, positively selected for CCR7, that made up naive CD8 cells, with terminally differentiated effector memory CD45RA+ cells excluded. The method was immunoSEQ multiplex PCR; TCRdb's version includes in-frame clones alone and lacks a portion of them. The data show some 2,000,000 clones, approximately 94% seen once. The origin of this receptor is a man younger than 30 in good health. Sequences were obtained from naive CD8+ T cells sorted from blood.

The CDR3 region has the DNA TGTGCCAGCAGCCTCGACGGGGACTACAATGAGCAGTTCTTC. Amino acid sequence: CASSLDGDYNEQFF. The rearrangement joins TRBV27 to TRBJ2-1; weak D call: TRBD2 (5 bases). Germline V gene data show CDR1 as MNHEY and CDR2 as SMNVEV (reference sequence). This CDR3 comprises 14 residues. The V end lost 6 bases, the J end lost 3 bases, and 12 bases lay between the germline ends.